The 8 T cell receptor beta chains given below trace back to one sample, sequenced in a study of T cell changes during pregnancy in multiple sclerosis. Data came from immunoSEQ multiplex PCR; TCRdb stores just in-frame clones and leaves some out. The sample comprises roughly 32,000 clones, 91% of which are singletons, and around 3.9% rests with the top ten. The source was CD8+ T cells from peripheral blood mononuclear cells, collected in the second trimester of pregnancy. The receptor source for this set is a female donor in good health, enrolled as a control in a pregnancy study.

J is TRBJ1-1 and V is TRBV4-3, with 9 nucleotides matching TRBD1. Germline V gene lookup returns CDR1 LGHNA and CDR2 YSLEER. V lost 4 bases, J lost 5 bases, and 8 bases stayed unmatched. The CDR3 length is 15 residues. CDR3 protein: CASSLATGGETEAFF. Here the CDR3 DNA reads TGCGCCAGCAGCCTCGCGACAGGGGGGGAAACTGAAGCTTTCTTT.

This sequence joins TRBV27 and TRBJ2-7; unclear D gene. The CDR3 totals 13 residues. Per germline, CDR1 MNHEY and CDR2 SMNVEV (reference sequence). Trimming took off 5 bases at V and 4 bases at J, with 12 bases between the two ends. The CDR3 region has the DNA TGTGCCAGCAGTGGGTCTCAGGCTTACGAGCAGTACTTC. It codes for CASSGSQAYEQYF.

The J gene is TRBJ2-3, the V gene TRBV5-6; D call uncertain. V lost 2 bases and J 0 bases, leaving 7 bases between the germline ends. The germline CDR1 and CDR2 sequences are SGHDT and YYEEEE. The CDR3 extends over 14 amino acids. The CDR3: CASSFAFSTDTQYF. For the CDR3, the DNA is TGTGCCAGCAGCTTTGCGTTTAGCACAGATACGCAGTATTTT.

CDR3 in amino acids: CASSLAGGTYEQYF. As DNA, the CDR3 is TGTGCCAGCAGCTTGGCGGGGGGCACCTACGAGCAGTACTTC. J is TRBJ2-7 and V is TRBV5-6; tentatively, D is TRBD2 (7 bases). This CDR3 contains 14 residues. Trimming took 0 bases from V and 2 from J, leaving 9 bases between them. Germline V gene lookup returns CDR1 SGHDT and CDR2 YYEEEE.

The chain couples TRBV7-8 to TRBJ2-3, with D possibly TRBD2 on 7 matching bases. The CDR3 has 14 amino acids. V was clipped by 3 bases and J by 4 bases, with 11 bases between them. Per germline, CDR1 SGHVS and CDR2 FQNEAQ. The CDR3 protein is CASSLRGRADTQYF. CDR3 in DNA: TGTGCCAGCAGCTTGCGGGGGCGGGCAGATACGCAGTATTTT.

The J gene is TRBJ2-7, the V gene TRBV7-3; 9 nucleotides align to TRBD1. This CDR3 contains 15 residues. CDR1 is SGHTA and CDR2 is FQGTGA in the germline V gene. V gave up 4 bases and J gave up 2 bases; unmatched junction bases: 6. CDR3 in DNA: TGTGCCAGCAGCTCAGGGACAGGGATCACCTACGAGCAGTACTTC. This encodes CASSSGTGITYEQYF.

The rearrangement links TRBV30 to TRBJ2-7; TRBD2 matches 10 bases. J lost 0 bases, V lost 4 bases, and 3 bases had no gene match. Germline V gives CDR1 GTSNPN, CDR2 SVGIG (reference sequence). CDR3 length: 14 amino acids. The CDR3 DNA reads TGTGCCTGGAATGAGCGGGGGGGCTCCTACGAGCAGTACTTC. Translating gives CAWNERGGSYEQYF.

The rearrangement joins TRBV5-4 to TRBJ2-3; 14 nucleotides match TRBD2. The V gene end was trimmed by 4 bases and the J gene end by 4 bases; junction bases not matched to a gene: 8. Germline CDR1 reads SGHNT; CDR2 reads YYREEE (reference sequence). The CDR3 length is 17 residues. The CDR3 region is CASSTGTSGGGADTQYF. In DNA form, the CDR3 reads TGTGCCAGCAGCACTGGGACTAGCGGGGGTGGAGCAGATACGCAGTATTTT. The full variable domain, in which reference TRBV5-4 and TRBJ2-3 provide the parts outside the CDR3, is ETGVTQSPTHLIKTRGQQVTLRCSSQSGHNTVSWYQQALGQGPQFIFQYYREEENGRGNFPPRFSGLQFPNYSSELNVNALELDDSALYLCASSTGTSGGGADTQYFGPGTRLTVL.